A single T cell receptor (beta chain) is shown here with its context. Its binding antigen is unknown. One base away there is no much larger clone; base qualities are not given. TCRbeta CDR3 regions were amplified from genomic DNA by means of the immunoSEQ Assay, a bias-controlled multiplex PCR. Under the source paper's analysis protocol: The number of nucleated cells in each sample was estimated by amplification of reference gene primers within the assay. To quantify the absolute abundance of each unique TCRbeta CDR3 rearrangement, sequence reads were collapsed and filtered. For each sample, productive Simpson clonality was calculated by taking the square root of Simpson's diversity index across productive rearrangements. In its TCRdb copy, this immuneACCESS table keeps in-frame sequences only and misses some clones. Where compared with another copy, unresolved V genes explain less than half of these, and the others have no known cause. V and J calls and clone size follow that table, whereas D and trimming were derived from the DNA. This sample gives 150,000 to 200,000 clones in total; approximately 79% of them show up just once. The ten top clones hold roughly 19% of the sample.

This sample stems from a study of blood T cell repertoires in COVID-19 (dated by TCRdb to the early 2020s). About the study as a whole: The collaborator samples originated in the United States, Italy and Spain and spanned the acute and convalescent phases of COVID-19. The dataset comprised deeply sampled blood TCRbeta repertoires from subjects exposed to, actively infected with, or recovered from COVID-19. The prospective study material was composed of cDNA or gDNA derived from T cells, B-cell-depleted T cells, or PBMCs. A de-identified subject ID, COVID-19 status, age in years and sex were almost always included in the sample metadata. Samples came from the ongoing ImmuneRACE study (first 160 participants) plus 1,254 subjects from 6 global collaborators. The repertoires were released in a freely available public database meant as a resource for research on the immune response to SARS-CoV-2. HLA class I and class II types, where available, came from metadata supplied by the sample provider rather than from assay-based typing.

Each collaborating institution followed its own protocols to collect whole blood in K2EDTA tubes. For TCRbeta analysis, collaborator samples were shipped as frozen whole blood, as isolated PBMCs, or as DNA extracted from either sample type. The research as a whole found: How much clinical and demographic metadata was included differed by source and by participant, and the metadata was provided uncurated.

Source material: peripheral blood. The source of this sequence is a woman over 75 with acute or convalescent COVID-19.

Here the CDR3 is given as CASSVLGENNSPLHF. The sequence in DNA is TGTGCCAGCAGCGTCTTAGGGGAAAACAATTCACCCCTCCACTTT. The rearranged chain carries TRBV9 and TRBJ1-6; the best D guess is TRBD1, with 5 bases matching. Sequences SGDLS (CDR1) and YYNGEE (CDR2) are obtained from the germline V gene. Deletion took 2 bases off V and 7 bases off J, with a span of 13 bases between the germline ends. Taken from cysteine to phenylalanine, the CDR3 has 15 residues. Left in the record is the CDR3 DNA by itself, 45 bases read in frame from the first base.